Given below is one TCR beta chain in context. The antigen remains undetermined. This specimen belongs to a study of T cells in Graves' hyperthyroidism and ophthalmopathy. Whole-study findings and limits: By a 13 V-J model, ophthalmopathy was set apart from stable hyperthyroidism.

Amplification of TCR beta CDR3 regions used RNA as the template. An initial round of RT-PCR targeting the TCR CDR3 relied on the HTBI primer set. TCRdb analysed the multiplex PCR reads with MiXCR anew, one entry per CDR3 protein. The data hold about 840,000 distinct CDR3 sequences, with 38% observed a single time. CDR3 size: 15 residues. Germline assignment: CDR1 DFQATT and CDR2 SNEGSKA (reference sequence). V lost 5 bases and J lost 2; bases outside the gene matches: 8. Graves' hyperthyroidism qualified as stable when ophthalmopathy did not progress within 18 months. Those patients with uncontrolled infection, other autoimmune disease, pregnancy or lactation were excluded. Source material for PBMCs was 10 ml fresh peripheral blood.

The chain carries TRBV20-1 and TRBJ2-7; 11 bases are a match to TRBD2. The sequenced sample was blood. The sequence was obtained from a young man with Graves' hyperthyroidism. In DNA form, the CDR3 reads TGCAGTGCTCCACCTAGCGGGAGGACTACCTACGAGCAGTACTTC. It codes for CSAPPSGRTTYEQYF.